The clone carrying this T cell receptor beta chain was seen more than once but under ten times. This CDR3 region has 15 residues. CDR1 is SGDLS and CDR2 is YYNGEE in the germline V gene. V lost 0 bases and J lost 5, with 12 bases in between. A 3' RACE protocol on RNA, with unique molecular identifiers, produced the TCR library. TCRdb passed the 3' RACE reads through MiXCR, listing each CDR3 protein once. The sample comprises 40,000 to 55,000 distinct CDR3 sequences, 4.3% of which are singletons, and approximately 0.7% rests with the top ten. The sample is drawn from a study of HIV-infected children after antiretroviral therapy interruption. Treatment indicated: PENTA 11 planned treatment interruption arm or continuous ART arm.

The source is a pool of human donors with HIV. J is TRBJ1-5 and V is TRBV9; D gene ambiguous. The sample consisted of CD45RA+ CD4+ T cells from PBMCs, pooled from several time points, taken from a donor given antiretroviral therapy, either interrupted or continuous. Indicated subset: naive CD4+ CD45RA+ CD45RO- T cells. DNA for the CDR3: TGTGCCAGCAGCGTAGAAGGAACGGGCGATCAGCCCCAGCATTTT. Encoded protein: CASSVEGTGDQPQHF.